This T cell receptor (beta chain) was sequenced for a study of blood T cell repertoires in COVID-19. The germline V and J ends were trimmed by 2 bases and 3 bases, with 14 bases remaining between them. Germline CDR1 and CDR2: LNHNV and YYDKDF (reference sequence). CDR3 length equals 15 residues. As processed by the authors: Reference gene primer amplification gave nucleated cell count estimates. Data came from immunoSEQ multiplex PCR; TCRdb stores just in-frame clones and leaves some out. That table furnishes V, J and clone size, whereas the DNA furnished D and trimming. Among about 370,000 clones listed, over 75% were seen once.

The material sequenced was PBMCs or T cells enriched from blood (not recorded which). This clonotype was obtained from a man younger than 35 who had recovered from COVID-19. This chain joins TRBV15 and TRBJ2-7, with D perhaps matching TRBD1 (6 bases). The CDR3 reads CATSRTGRRVYEQYF. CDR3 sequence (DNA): TGTGCCACCAGCAGAACAGGGAGAAGGGTCTACGAGCAGTACTTC.